The clone carrying this TCR beta chain has a count of ten or more. The source of the sample is a study of CXCR3 chemokines and chemotherapy response in bladder cancer. MiXCR, applied by TCRdb to the PCR reads, yields one record per CDR3 protein. The data show about 9,000 distinct CDR3 sequences, with about 21% seen just once and around 8.7% held by the top ten. This CDR3 is 13 amino acids long. Germline CDR1 reads SGDLS; CDR2 reads YYNGEE. Trimming at V came to 7 bases and at J to 4 bases, leaving 5 bases not matched to a gene. This specimen was taken from a patient whose treatment included neoadjuvant chemotherapy. This TCR was recovered from a human donor with bladder cancer that did not respond to neoadjuvant chemotherapy. This chain connects TRBV9 to TRBJ1-5; 7 bases agree with TRBD1. The CDR3 is CASGDRENQPQHF. The CDR3 DNA reads TGTGCCAGCGGAGACAGGGAGAATCAGCCCCAGCATTTT.